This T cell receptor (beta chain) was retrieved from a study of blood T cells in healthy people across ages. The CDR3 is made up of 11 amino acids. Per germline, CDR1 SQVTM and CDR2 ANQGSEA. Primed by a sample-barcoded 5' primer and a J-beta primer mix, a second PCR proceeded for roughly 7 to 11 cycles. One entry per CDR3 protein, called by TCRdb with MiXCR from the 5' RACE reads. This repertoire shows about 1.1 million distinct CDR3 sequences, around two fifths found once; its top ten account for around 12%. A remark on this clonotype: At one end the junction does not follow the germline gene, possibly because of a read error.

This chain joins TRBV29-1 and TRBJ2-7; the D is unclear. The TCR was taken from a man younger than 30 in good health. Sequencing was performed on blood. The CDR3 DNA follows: TGCAGCGCTGAAGACCACAATGAGCAGTACTTC. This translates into CSAEDHNEQYF.